This T cell receptor beta chain originates from a study of PD-1 blockade in mismatch repair-deficient tumors. Study-level information: All were previously treated, progressing patients with approximately 12 mismatch repair-deficient cancer types.

Clones were read by immunoSEQ multiplex PCR, and TCRdb kept only the in-frame ones, dropping some. Of 50,000 to 75,000 clones listed, around 89% are singletons. Findings and caveats of the study: After pembrolizumab, tumor-resident clones rose rapidly, then generally contracted before radiologic responses.

Germline values: CDR1 LNHDA, CDR2 SQIVND (reference sequence). V shed 8 bases, J shed 2 bases, and the junction held 12 bases outside the gene matches. This CDR3 spans 16 amino acids. All patients were mismatch repair deficient, assessed by either PCR or immunohistochemistry. The TCR-sequenced patients were a few responders to pembrolizumab. As to this clone: The antigen is undetermined.

Sequencing was performed on peripheral blood, taken 52 weeks after starting pembrolizumab. V gene TRBV19 combines with J gene TRBJ2-7; 10 nucleotides agree with TRBD2. The TCR was taken from an adult with mismatch repair-deficient cancer. The CDR3 region has the DNA TGTGCCAGTCGGGGGGCTAGCGGGAGACCTCCCTACGAGCAGTACTTC. This translates into CASRGASGRPPYEQYF. Together with reference TRBV19 and TRBJ2-7, the CDR3 gives the full variable domain: DGGITQSPKYLFRKEGQNVTLSCEQNLNHDAMYWYRQDPGQGLRLIYYSQIVNDFQKGDIAEGYSVSREKKESFPLTVTSAQKNPTAFYLCASRGASGRPPYEQYFGPGTRLTVT.